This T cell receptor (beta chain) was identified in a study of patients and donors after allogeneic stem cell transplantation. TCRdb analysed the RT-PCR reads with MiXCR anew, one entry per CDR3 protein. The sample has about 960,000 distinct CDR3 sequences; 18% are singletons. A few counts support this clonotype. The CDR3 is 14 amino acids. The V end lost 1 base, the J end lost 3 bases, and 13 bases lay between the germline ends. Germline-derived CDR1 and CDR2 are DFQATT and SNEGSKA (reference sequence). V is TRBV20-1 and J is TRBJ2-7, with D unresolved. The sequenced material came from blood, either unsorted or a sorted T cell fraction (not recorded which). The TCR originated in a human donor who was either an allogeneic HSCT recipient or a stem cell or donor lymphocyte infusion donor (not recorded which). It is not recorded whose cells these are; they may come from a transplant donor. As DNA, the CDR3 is TGCAGTGCTAGAGCTCCTGGGCTAAGCTACGAGCAGTACTTC. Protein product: CSARAPGLSYEQYF.